This passage covers 7 T cell receptor beta chains from one sample sequenced in a study of T cell responses to AZD1222 COVID-19 vaccine. Clones were sequenced by immunoSEQ multiplex PCR, and TCRdb holds only the in-frame ones, with some missing. The top ten hold 1% to 1.3% of the sample, which has about 130,000 clones, roughly 92% seen once. This specimen consisted of peripheral blood, obtained 28 days after the second AZD1222 dose. The receptors originated from an adult who received the AZD1222 COVID-19 vaccine.

The gene calls are TRBV6-5 and TRBJ1-1; 7 bases agree with TRBD1. V was clipped by 2 bases and J by 3 bases; unmatched bases: 9. Germline loops: CDR1 MNHEY, CDR2 SVGAGI. The CDR3 consists of 16 residues. CDR3 in DNA: TGTGCCAGCAGTTACGGGACAAGGGGGCACCACACTGAAGCTTTCTTT. Translation: CASSYGTRGHHTEAFF.

The rearrangement joins TRBV7-9 to TRBJ1-1; unclear D gene. Trimming took off 6 bases at V and 4 bases at J, with 12 bases between the two ends. Germline V gives CDR1 SEHNR, CDR2 FQNEAQ (reference sequence). CDR3 length equals 13 residues. This CDR3 reads CASSYTESTEAFF. The CDR3 region has the DNA TGTGCCAGCAGTTATACAGAAAGCACTGAAGCTTTCTTT. Full variable domain (outside the CDR3, taken from reference TRBV7-9 and TRBJ1-1): DTGVSQNPRHKITKRGQNVTFRCDPISEHNRLYWYRQTLGQGPEFLTYFQNEAQLEKSRLLSDRFSAERPKGSFSTLEIQRTEQGDSAMYLCASSYTESTEAFFGQGTRLTVV.

This sequence joins TRBV6-1 and TRBJ2-7, with TRBD2 identical over 10 bases. V trimming: 2 bases; J trimming: 5 bases; junction bases outside the gene matches: 9. Germline V gene lookup returns CDR1 MNHNS and CDR2 SASEGT. The CDR3 extends over 16 amino acids. The CDR3 DNA is TGTGCCAGCAGTGAACAGTGGAGCGGGAGGGCCCACGAGCAGTACTTC. Encoded protein: CASSEQWSGRAHEQYF.

CDR3 amino acids: CASSLLGGLNTEAFF. CDR3 bases: TGTGCCAGCAGCTTATTAGGGGGGCTGAACACTGAAGCTTTCTTT. This chain joins TRBV7-3 and TRBJ1-1; D perhaps matches TRBD1 (6 bases). Germline V CDR1 and CDR2: SGHTA, FQGTGA. This CDR3 is 15 amino acids long. V lost 2 bases, J lost 0 bases, and 10 bases lay in between. Looking up the rest from reference TRBV7-3 and TRBJ1-1 gives the full variable domain: GAGVSQTPSNKVTEKGKYVELRCDPISGHTALYWYRQSLGQGPEFLIYFQGTGAADDSGLPNDRFFAVRPEGSVSTLKIQRTERGDSAVYLCASSLLGGLNTEAFFGQGTRLTVV.

The chain has TRBV2 and TRBJ2-7; a weak D match, TRBD1 (5 bases). The length of the CDR3 is 12 residues. Germline V CDR1 and CDR2: SNHLY, FYNNEI. Trimming took off 4 bases at V and 4 bases at J, with 8 bases between the two ends. CDR3 bases: TGTGCCAGCAGTGGGGGCGGTTACGAGCAGTACTTC. Translated: CASSGGGYEQYF.

This clone was observed a single time. The chain employs TRBV7-2 and TRBJ1-2; TRBD1 might be the D (6 bases). Trimming shortened V by 3 bases and J by 6 bases, and 11 bases separated the two germline ends. Looked up from germline, CDR1 is SGHTA and CDR2 is FQGNSA. The CDR3 extends over 13 amino acids. CDR3 sequence: CASSLGGSDGYTF. The CDR3 DNA sequence: TGTGCCAGCAGCTTGGGGGGCTCAGATGGCTACACCTTC.

This rearrangement joins TRBV29-1 to TRBJ2-7; D unresolved. The V end was cut by 6 bases, the J end by 5 bases, with 17 bases between. Germline values: CDR1 SQVTM, CDR2 ANQGSEA. The CDR3 loop spans 13 amino acids. CDR3 DNA sequence: TGCAGCGTCGTCCGTCATGGTACGAACGAGCAGTACTTC. Translating it yields CSVVRHGTNEQYF.